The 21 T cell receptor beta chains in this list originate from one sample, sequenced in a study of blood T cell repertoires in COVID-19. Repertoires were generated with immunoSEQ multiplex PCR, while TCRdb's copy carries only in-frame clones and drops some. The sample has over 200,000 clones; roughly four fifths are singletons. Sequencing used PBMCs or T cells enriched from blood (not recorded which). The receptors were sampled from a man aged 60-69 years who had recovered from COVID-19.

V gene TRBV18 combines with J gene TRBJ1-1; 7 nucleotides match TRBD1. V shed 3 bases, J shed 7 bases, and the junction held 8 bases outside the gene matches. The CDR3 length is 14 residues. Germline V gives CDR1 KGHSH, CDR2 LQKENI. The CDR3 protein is CASSPRQGIVEAFF. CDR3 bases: TGTGCCAGCTCACCGAGACAGGGAATAGTTGAAGCTTTCTTT.

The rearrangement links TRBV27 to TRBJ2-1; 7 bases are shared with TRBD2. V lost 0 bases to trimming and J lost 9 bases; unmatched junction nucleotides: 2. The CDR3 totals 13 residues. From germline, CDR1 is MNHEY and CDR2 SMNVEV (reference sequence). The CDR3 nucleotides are TGTGCCAGCAGTTTATCCGGGGAGGGTGAGCAGTTCTTC. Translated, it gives CASSLSGEGEQFF.

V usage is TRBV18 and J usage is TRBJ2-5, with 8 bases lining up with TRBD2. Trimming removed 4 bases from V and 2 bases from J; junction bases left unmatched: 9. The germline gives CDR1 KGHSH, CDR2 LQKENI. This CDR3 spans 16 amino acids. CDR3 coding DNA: TGTGCCAGCTCACGCCCCGGGGGGGTTGGACAAGAGACCCAGTACTTC. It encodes CASSRPGGVGQETQYF.

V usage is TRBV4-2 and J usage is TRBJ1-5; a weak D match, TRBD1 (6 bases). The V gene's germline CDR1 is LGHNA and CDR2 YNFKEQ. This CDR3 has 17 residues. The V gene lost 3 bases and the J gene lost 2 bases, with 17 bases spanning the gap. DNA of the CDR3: TGTGCCAGCAGCCAGTTGGCCGGGGCAGGGGGCAATCAGCCCCAGCATTTT. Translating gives CASSQLAGAGGNQPQHF.

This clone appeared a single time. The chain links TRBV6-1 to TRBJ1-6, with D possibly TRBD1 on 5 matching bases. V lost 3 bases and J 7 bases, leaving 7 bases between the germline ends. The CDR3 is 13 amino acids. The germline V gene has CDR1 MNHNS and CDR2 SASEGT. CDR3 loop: CASSEGLNSPLHF. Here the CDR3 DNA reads TGTGCCAGCAGTGAGGGACTCAATTCACCCCTCCACTTT.

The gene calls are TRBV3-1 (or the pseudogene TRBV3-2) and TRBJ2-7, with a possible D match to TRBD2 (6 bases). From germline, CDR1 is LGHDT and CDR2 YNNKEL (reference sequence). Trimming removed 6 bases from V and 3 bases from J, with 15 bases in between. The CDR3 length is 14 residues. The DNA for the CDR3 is TGTGCCAGCAGTCCCAGGGAGGAGCTCTACGAGCAGTACTTC. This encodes CASSPREELYEQYF.

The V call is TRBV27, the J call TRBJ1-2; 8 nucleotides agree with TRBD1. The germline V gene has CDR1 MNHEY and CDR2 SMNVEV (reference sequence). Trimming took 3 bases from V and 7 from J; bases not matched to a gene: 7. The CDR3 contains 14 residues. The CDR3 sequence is CASSFPDRVGGYTF. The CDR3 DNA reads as TGTGCCAGCAGTTTCCCGGACAGGGTGGGTGGCTACACCTTC.

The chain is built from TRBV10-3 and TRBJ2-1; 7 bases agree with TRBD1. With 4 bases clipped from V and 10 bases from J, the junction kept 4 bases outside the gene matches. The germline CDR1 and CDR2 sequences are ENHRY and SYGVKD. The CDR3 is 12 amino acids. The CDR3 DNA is TGTGCCATCAGTGGGTCAGGGGGAGAGCAGTTCTTC. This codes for CAISGSGGEQFF.

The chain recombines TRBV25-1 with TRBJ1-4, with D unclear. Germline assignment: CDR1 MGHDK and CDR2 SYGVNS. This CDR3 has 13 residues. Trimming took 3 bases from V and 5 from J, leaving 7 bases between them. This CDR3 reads CASSESGNEKLFF. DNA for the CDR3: TGTGCCAGCAGTGAGTCGGGGAATGAAAAACTGTTTTTT.

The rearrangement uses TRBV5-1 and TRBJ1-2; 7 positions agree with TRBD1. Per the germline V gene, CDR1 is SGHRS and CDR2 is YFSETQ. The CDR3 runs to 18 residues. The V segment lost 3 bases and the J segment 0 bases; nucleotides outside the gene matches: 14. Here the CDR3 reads CASSWGFDREVTNYGYTF. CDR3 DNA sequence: TGCGCCAGCAGCTGGGGATTCGACAGGGAAGTTACTAACTATGGCTACACCTTC.

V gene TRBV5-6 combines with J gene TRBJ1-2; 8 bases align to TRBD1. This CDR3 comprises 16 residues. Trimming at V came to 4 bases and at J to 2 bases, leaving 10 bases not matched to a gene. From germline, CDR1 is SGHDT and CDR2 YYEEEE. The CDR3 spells CASSAYTGGWNYGYTF. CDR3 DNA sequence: TGTGCCAGCAGCGCGTACACAGGGGGGTGGAACTATGGCTACACCTTC.

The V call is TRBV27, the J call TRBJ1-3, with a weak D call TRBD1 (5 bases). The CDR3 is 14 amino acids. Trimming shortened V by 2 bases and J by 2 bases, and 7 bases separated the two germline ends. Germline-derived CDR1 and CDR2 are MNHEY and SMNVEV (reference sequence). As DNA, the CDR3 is TGTGCCAGCAGTTTAAGGGGAACTGGAAACACCATATATTTT. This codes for CASSLRGTGNTIYF.

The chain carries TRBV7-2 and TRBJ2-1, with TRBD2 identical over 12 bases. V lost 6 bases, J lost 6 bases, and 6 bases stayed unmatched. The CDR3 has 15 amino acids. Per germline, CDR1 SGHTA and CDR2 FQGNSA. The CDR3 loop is CASSPSGGAFNEQFF. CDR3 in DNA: TGTGCCAGCAGTCCTAGCGGGGGGGCCTTCAATGAGCAGTTCTTC.

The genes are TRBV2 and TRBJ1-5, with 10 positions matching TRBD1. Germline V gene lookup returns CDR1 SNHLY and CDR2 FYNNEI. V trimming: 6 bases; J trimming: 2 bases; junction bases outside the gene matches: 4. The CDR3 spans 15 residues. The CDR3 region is CASSSDRGGNQPQHF. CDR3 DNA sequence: TGTGCCAGCAGCTCGGACAGGGGGGGCAATCAGCCCCAGCATTTT.

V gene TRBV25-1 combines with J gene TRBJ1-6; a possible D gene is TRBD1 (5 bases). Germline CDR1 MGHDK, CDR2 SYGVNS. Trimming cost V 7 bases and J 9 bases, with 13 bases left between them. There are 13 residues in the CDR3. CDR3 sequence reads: CASTSGGRSPLHF. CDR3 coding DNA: TGTGCCAGCACTTCCGGGGGACGTTCACCCCTCCACTTT.

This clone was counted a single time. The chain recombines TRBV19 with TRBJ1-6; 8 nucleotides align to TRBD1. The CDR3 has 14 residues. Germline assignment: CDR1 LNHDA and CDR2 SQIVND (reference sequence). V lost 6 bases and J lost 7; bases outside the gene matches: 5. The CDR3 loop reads CASSNQGANSPLHF. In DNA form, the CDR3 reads TGTGCCAGTAGCAATCAGGGGGCGAATTCACCCCTCCACTTT.

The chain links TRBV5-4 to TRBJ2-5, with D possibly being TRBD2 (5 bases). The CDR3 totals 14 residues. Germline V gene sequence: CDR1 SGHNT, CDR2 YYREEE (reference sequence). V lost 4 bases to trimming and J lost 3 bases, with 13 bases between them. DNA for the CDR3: TGTGCCAGCAGCCTAGGTAGCGTCGAAGAGACCCAGTACTTC. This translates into CASSLGSVEETQYF.

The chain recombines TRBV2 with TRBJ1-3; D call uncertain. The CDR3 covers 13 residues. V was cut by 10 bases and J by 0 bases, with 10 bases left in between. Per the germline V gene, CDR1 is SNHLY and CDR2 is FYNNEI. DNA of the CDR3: TGTGCCAAAGGAGAAATCTCTGGAAACACCATATATTTT. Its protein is CAKGEISGNTIYF.

The CDR3 loop is CASSWASGGAYEQYF. The CDR3 nucleotides are TGCGCCAGCAGCTGGGCTAGCGGGGGGGCCTACGAGCAGTACTTC. The rearrangement uses TRBV5-1 and TRBJ2-7, with 12 positions matching TRBD2. Trimming removed 3 bases from V and 2 bases from J; junction bases left unmatched: 3. The CDR3 runs to 15 residues. The V gene's germline CDR1 is SGHRS and CDR2 YFSETQ.

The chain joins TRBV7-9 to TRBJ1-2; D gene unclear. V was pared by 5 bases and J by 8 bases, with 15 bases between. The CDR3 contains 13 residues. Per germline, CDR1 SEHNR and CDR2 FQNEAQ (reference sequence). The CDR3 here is CASSPETTTGYTF. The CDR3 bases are TGTGCCAGCAGCCCCGAGACTACCACGGGCTACACCTTC.

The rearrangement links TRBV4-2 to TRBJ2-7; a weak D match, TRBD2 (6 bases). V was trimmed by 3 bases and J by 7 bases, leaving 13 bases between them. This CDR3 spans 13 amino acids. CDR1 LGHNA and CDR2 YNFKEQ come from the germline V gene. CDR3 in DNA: TGTGCCAGCAGCCAGGTCTTTGCGGGGGAGCAGTACTTC. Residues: CASSQVFAGEQYF.